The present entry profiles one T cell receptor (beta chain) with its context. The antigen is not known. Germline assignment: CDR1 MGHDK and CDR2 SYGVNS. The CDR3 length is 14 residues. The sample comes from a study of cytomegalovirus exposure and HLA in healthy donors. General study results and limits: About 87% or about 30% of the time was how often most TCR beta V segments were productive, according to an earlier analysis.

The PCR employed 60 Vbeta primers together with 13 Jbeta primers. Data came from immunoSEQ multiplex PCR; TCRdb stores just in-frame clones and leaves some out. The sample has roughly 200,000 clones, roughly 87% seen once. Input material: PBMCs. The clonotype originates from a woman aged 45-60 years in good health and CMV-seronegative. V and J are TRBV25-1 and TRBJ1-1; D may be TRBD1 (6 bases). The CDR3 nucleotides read TGTGAGGGGGAGCCGGGGCCGTTATACACTGAAGCTTTCTTT. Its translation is CEGEPGPLYTEAFF.